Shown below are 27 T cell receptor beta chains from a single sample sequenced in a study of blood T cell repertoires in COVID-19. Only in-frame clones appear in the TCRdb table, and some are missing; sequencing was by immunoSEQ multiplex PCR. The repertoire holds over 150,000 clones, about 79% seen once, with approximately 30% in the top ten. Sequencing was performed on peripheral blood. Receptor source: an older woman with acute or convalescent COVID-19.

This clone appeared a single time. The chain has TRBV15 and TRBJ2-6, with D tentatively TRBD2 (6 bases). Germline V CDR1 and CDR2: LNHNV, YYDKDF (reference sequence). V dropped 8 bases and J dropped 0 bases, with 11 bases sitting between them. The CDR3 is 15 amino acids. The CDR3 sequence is CATGVGGSGANVLTF. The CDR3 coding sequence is TGTGCCACCGGGGTGGGAGGCTCTGGGGCCAACGTCCTGACTTTC.

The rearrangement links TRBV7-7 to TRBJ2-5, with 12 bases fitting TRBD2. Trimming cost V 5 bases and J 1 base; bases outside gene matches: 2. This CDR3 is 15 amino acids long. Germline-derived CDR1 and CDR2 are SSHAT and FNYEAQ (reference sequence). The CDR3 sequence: CASSALAGGQETQYF. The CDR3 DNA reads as TGTGCCAGCAGCGCACTAGCGGGGGGCCAAGAGACCCAGTACTTC.

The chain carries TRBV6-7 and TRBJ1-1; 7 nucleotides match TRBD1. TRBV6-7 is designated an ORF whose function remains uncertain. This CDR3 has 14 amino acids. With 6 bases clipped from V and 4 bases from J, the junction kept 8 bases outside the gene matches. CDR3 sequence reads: CASSRLQGGTEAFF. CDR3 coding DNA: TGTGCCAGCAGCCGCTTGCAGGGGGGCACTGAAGCTTTCTTT.

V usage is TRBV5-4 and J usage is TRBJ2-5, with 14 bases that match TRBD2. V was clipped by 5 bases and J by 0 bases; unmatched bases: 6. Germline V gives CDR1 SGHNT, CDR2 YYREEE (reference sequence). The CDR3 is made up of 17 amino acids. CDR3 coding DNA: TGTGCCAGCAGGGGGACTAGCGGGGGCCAGTACCAAGAGACCCAGTACTTC. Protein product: CASRGTSGGQYQETQYF.

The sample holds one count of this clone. CDR3 sequence: CASSQDPRGSGGSTGELFF. CDR3 DNA: TGTGCCAGCAGCCAAGATCCGAGGGGCAGCGGGGGCAGCACCGGGGAGCTGTTTTTT. This chain uses TRBV3-1 (or the pseudogene TRBV3-2) with TRBJ2-2; 8 positions match TRBD2. J was trimmed by 4 bases and V by 0 bases; bases with no gene match: 13. From germline, CDR1 is LGHDT and CDR2 YNNKEL (reference sequence). This CDR3 comprises 19 residues.

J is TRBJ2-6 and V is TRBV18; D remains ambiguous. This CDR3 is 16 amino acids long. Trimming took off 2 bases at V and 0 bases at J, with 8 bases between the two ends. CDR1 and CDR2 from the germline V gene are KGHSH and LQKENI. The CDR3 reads CASSPTPSSGANVLTF. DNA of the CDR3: TGTGCCAGCTCACCAACCCCGAGCTCTGGGGCCAACGTCCTGACTTTC.

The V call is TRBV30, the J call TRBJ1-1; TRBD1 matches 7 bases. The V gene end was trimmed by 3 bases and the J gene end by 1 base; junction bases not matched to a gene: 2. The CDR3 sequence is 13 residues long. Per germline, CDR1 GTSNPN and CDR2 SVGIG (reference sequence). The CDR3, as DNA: TGTGCCTGGAGAGGACAGGCGAACACTGAAGCTTTCTTT. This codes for CAWRGQANTEAFF.

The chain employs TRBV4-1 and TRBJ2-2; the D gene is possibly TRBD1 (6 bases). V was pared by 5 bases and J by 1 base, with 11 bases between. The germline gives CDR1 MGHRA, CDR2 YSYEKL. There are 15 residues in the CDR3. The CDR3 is CASSGRTENTGELFF. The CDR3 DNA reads TGCGCCAGCAGCGGCCGGACAGAGAACACCGGGGAGCTGTTTTTT.

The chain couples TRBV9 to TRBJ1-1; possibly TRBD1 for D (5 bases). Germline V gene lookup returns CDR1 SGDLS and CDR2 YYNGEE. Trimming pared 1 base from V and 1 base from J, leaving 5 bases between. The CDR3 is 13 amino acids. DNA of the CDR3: TGTGCCAGCAGCGTACAGGGGAACACTGAAGCTTTCTTT. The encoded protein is CASSVQGNTEAFF.

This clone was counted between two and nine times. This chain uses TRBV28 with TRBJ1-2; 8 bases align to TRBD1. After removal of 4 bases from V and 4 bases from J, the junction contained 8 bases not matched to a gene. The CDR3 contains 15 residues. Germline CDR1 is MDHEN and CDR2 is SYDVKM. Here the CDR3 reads CASSSAGTGSYGYTF. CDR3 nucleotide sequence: TGTGCCAGCAGTTCCGCTGGGACAGGCAGCTATGGCTACACCTTC.

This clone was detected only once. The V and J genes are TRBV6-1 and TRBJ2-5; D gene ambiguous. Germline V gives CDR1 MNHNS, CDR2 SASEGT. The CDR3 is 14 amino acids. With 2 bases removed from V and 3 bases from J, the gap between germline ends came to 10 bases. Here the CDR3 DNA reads TGTGCCAGCAGTGAAACGGTACTAAAAGAGACCCAGTACTTC. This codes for CASSETVLKETQYF.

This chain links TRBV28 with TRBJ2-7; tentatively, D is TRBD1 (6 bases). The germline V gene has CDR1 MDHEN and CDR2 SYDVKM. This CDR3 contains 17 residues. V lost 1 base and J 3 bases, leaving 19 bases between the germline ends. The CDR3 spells CASSLSGTLSRHYEQYV. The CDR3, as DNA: TGTGCCAGCAGTTTATCCGGGACACTCAGCCGTCACTACGAGCAGTACGTC.

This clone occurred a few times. CDR3 in amino acids: CASSPGGTSGVTSTDTQYF. Here the CDR3 DNA reads TGTGCCAGCAGCCCGGGAGGGACTAGCGGGGTAACTAGCACAGATACGCAGTATTTT. This chain links TRBV4-2 with TRBJ2-3, with 13 nucleotides matching TRBD2. There are 19 residues in the CDR3. J gave up 0 bases and V 4 bases, and 10 bases lay outside the gene matches. The germline V gene has CDR1 LGHNA and CDR2 YNFKEQ.

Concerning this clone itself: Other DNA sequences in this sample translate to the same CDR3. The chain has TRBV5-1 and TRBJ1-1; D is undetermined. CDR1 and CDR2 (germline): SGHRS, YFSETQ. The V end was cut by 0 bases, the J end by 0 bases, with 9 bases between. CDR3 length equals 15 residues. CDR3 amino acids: CASSLAEGMNTEAFF. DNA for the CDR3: TGCGCCAGCAGCTTGGCGGAGGGAATGAACACTGAAGCTTTCTTT.

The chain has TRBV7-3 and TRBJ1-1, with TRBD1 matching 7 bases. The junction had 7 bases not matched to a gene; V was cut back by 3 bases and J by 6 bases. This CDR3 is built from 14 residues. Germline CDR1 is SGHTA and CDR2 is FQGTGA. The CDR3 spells CASSFSRGDPEAFF. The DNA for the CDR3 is TGTGCCAGCAGCTTCTCCAGGGGGGACCCTGAAGCTTTCTTT.

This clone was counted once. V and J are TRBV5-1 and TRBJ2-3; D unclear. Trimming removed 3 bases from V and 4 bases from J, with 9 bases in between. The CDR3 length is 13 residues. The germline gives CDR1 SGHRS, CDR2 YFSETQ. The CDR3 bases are TGCGCCAGCAGCTCCCCCATCCCAGATACGCAGTATTTT. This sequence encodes CASSSPIPDTQYF.

The CDR3 nucleotides read TGTGCCAGCAGTCAGCGGGGGCGCACAGATACGCAGTATTTT. It specifies CASSQRGRTDTQYF. The chain uses TRBV28 and TRBJ2-3, with 8 bases that match TRBD2. The CDR3 loop spans 14 amino acids. From germline, CDR1 is MDHEN and CDR2 SYDVKM. Trimming removed 5 bases from V and 1 base from J; junction bases left unmatched: 2.

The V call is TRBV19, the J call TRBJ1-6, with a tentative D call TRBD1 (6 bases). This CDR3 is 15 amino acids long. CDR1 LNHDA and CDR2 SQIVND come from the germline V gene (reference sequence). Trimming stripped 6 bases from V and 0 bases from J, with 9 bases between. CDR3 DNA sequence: TGTGCCAGTAGAGGGGACAACTCCTATAATTCACCCCTCCACTTT. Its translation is CASRGDNSYNSPLHF.

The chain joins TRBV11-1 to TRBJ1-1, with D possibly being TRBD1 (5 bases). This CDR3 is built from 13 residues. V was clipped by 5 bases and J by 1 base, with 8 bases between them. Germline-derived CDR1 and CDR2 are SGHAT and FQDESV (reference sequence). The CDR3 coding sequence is TGTGCCAGCAGCATACAGGAGAACACTGAAGCTTTCTTT. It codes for CASSIQENTEAFF. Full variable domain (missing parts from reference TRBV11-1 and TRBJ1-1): EAEVAQSPRYKITEKSQAVAFWCDPISGHATLYWYRQILGQGPELLVQFQDESVVDDSQLPKDRFSAERLKGVDSTLKIQPAELGDSAMYLCASSIQENTEAFFGQGTRLTVV.

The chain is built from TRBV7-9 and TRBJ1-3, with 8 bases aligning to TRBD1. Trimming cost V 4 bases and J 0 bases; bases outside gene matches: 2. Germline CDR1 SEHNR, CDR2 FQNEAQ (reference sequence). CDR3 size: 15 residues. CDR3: CASSYRGNSGNTIYF. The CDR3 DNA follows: TGTGCCAGCAGCTACAGGGGGAACTCTGGAAACACCATATATTTT.

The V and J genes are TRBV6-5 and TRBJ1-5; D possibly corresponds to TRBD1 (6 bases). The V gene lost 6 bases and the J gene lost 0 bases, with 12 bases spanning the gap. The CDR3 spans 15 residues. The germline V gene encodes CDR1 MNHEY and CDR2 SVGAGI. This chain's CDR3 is CASRRTEYSNQPQHF. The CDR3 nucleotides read TGTGCCAGCAGACGGACAGAGTATAGCAATCAGCCCCAGCATTTT.

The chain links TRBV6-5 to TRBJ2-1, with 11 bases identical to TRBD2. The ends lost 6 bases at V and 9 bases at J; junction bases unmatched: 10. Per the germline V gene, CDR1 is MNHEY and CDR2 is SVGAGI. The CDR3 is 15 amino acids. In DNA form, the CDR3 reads TGTGCCAGCAGCCTCCTAGCGGGGGGACACGTTGAGCAGTTCTTC. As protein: CASSLLAGGHVEQFF.

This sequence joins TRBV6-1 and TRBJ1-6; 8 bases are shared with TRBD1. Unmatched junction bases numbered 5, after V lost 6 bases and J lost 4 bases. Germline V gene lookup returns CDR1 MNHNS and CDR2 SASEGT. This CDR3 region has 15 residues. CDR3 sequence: CASRRDRTYNSPLHF. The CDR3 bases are TGTGCCAGCAGGAGGGACAGGACTTATAATTCACCCCTCCACTTT.

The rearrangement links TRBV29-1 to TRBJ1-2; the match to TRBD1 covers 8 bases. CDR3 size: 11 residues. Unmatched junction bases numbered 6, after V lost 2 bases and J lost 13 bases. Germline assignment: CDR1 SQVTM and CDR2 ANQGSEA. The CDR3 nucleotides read TGCAGCGTTGAATGGCAGGACAGGGTCACCTTC. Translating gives CSVEWQDRVTF.

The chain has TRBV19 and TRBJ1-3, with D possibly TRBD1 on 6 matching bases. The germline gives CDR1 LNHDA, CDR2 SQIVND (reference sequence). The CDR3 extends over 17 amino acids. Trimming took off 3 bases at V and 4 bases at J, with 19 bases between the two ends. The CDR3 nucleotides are TGTGCCAGTAGTATGCCCGTTGCGGGGGCGCGAGGAAACACCATATATTTT. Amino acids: CASSMPVAGARGNTIYF.

CDR3 protein: CASREGQAAGTYF. The CDR3 DNA sequence: TGTGCCAGCAGAGAAGGACAGGCGGCCGGGACATATTTT. This chain joins TRBV28 and TRBJ1-3; 7 bases align to TRBD1. Germline trimming cut 6 bases from V and 15 bases from J; bases unmatched to any gene: 14. Germline V gene lookup returns CDR1 MDHEN and CDR2 SYDVKM. The CDR3 spans 13 residues. Full variable domain (outside the CDR3, taken from reference TRBV28 and TRBJ1-3): DVKVTQSSRYLVKRTGEKVFLECVQDMDHENMFWYRQDPGLGLRLIYFSYDVKMKEKGDIPEGYSVSREKKERFSLILESASTNQTSMYLCASREGQAAGTYFGEGSWLTVV.

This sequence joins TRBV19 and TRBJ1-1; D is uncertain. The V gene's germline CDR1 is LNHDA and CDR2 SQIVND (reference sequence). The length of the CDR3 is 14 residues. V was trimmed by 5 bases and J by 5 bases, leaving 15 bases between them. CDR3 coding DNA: TGTGCCAGTAGTTATTCTTTCCCGGGGACTGAAGCTTTCTTT. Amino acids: CASSYSFPGTEAFF.